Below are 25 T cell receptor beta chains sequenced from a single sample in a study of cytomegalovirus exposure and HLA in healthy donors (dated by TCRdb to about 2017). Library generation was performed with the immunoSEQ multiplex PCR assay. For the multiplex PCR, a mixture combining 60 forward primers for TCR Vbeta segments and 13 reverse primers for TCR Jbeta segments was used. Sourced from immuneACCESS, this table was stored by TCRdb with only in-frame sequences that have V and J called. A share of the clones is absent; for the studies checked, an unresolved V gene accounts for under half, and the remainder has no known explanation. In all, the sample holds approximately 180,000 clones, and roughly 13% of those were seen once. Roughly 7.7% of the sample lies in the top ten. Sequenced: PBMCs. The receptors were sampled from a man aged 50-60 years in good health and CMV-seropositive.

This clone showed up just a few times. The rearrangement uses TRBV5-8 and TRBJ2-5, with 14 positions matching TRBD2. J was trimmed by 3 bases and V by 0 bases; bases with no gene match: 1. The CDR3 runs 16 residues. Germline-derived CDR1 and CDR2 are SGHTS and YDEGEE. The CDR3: CASSLEGLAGEETQYF. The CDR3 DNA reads TGTGCCAGCAGCTTGGAGGGACTAGCGGGGGAAGAGACCCAGTACTTC.

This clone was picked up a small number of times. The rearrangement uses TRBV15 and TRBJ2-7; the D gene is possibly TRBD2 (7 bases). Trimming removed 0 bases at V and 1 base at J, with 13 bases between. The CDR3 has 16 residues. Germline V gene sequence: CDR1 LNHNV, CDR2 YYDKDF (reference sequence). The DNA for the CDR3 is TGTGCCACCAGCAGAGATGGGGGGGGCCCTTCCTACGAGCAGTACTTC. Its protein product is CATSRDGGGPSYEQYF.

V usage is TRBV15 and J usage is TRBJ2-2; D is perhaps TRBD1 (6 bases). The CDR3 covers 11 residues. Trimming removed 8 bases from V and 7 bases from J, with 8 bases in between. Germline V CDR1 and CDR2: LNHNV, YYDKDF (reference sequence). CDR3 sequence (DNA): TGTGCCACCCGACAGGTCGGGGAGCTGTTTTTT. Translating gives CATRQVGELFF.

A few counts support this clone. The CDR3 DNA reads TGTGCCAGCAGCTTGTACGGGACAGGGGGAAAGACCCAGTACTTC. Protein sequence: CASSLYGTGGKTQYF. V gene TRBV5-4 combines with J gene TRBJ2-5; 11 positions match TRBD1. CDR3 length: 15 amino acids. V gave up 1 base and J gave up 6 bases; unmatched junction bases: 5. In germline, CDR1 is SGHNT, CDR2 YYREEE (reference sequence).

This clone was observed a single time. Here the CDR3 DNA reads TGTGCCTGTATCTCCGGGAAAGACCAAGAGACCCAGTACTTC. Amino acid sequence: CACISGKDQETQYF. The chain couples TRBV30 to TRBJ2-5; D perhaps matches TRBD2 (5 bases). V gave up 6 bases and J gave up 0 bases, with 14 bases separating them. Looked up from germline, CDR1 is GTSNPN and CDR2 is SVGIG (reference sequence). The CDR3 consists of 14 residues.

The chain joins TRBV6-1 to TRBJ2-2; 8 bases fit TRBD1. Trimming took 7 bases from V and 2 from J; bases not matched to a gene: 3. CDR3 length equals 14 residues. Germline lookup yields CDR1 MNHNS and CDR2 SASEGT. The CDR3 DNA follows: TGTGCCAGCAAAGGACAGGGAAACACCGGGGAGCTGTTTTTT. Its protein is CASKGQGNTGELFF.

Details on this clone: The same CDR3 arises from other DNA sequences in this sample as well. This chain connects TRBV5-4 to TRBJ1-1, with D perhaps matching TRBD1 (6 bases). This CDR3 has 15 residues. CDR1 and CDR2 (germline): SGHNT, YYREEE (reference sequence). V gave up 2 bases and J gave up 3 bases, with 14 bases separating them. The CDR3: CASSLETGRDTEAFF. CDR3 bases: TGTGCCAGCAGCTTAGAAACAGGGAGGGACACTGAAGCTTTCTTT.

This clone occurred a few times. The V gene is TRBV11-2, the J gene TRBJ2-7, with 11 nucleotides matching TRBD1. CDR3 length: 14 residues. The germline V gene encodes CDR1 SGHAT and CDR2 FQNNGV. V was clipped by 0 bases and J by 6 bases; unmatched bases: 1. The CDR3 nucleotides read TGTGCCAGCAGCTTAGAGGGGACAGGGGGCGAGCAGTACTTC. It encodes CASSLEGTGGEQYF.

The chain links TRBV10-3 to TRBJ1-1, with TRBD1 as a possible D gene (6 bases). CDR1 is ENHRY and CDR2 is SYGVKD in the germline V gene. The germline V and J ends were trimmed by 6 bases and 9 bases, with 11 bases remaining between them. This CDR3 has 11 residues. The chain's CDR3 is CAIRGAGKAFF. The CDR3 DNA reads TGTGCCATCAGGGGGGCAGGGAAAGCTTTCTTT.

CDR3 loop: CASPSGDGYTF. CDR3 nucleotides: TGTGCCAGCCCCTCGGGGGATGGCTACACCTTC. J is TRBJ1-2 and V is TRBV7-2; TRBD1 is a possible D gene (5 bases). The CDR3 contains 11 residues. Per germline, CDR1 SGHTA and CDR2 FQGNSA. V gave up 8 bases and J gave up 6 bases, with 10 bases separating them.

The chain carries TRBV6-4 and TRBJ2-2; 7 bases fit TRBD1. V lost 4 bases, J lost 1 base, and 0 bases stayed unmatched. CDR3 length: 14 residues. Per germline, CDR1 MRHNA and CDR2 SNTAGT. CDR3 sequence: CASSGTGNTGELFF. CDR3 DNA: TGTGCCAGCAGTGGGACAGGGAACACCGGGGAGCTGTTTTTT.

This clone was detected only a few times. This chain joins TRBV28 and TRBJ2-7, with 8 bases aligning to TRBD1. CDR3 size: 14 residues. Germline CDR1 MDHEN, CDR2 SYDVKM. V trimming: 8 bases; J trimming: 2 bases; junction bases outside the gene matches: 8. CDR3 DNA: TGTGCCAGCGCGGAGGGACAGGCCACCTACGAGCAGTACGTC. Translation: CASAEGQATYEQYV.

DNA of the CDR3: TGCGCCAGCGGACTGGGGGGAGCTACCTACGAGCAGTACTTC. Translated, it gives CASGLGGATYEQYF. V usage is TRBV5-1 and J usage is TRBJ2-7, with a weak D call TRBD2 (6 bases). Trimming stripped 7 bases from V and 2 bases from J, with 16 bases between. CDR1 SGHRS and CDR2 YFSETQ come from the germline V gene. The CDR3 has 14 residues.

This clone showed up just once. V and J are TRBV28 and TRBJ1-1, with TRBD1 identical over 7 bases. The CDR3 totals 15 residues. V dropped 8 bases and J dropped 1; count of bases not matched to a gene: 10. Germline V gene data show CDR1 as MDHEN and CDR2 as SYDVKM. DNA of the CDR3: TGTGCCAGCGCGAGCTGGACAGGTTGGAACACTGAAGCTTTCTTT. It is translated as CASASWTGWNTEAFF.

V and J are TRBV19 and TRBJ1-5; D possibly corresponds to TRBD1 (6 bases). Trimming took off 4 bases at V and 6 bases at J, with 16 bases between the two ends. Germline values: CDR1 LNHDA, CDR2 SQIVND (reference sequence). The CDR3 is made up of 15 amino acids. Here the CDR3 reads CASSTRGGAGQPQHF. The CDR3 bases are TGTGCCAGTAGTACCCGAGGGGGGGCGGGTCAGCCCCAGCATTTT. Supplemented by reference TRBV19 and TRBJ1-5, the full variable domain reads DGGITQSPKYLFRKEGQNVTLSCEQNLNHDAMYWYRQDPGQGLRLIYYSQIVNDFQKGDIAEGYSVSREKKESFPLTVTSAQKNPTAFYLCASSTRGGAGQPQHFGDGTRLSIL.

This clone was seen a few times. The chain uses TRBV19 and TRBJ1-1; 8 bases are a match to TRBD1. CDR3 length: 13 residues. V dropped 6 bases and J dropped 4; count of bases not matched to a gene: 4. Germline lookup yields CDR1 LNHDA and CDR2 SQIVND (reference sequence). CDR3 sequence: CASRITGGTEAFF. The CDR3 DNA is TGTGCCAGTAGGATTACAGGGGGCACTGAAGCTTTCTTT.

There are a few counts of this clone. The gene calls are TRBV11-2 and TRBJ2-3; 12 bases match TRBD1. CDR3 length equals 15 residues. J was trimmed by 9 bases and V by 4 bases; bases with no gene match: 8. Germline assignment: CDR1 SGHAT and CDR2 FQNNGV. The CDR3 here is CASSSGTGGYDTQYF. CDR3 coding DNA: TGTGCCAGCAGCTCCGGGACAGGGGGCTATGACACGCAGTATTTT.

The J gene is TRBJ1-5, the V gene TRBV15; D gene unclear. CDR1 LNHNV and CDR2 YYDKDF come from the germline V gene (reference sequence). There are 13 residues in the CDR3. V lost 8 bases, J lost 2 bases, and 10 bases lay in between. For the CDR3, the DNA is TGTGCCACCGGACTGACGGGCAATCAGCCCCAGCATTTT. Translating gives CATGLTGNQPQHF.

The CDR3: CASSFGQANTEAFF. CDR3 bases: TGTGCCAGCAGCTTCGGACAGGCGAACACTGAAGCTTTCTTT. V gene TRBV7-9 combines with J gene TRBJ1-1; 7 bases agree with TRBD1. The germline CDR1 and CDR2 sequences are SEHNR and FQNEAQ (reference sequence). Trimming took 3 bases from V and 1 from J; bases not matched to a gene: 2. The CDR3 is 14 residues long.

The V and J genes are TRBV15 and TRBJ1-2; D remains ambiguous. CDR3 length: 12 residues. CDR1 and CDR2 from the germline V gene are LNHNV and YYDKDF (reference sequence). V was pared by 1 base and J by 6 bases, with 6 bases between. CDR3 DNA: TGTGCCACCAGCAGAGCTCGCGATGGCTACACCTTC. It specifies CATSRARDGYTF. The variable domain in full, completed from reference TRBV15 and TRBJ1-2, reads DAMVIQNPRYQVTQFGKPVTLSCSQTLNHNVMYWYQQKSSQAPKLLFHYYDKDFNNEADTPDNFQSRRPNTSFCFLDIRSPGLGDTAMYLCATSRARDGYTFGSGTRLTVV.

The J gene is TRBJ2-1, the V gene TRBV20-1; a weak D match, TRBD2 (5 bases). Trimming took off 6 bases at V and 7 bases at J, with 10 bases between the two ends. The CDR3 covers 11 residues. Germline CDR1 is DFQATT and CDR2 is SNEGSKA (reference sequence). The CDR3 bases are TGCAGTGCCACGACTATTAATGAGCAGTTCTTC. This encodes CSATTINEQFF.

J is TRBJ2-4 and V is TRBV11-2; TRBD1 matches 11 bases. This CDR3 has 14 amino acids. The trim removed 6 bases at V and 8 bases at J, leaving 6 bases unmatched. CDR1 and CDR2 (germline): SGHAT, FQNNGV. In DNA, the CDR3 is TGTGCCAGCAGATATCCGGGACAGGGGGACATTCAGTACTTC. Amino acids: CASRYPGQGDIQYF.

CDR3 in DNA: TGCAGCGTAACGGACAGGGGCGGGGTCGATGAGCAGTTCTTC. Protein sequence: CSVTDRGGVDEQFF. This chain uses TRBV29-1 with TRBJ2-1; the match to TRBD1 covers 9 bases. The CDR3 length is 14 residues. Germline loops: CDR1 SQVTM, CDR2 ANQGSEA. The V gene end was trimmed by 6 bases and the J gene end by 8 bases; junction bases not matched to a gene: 11.

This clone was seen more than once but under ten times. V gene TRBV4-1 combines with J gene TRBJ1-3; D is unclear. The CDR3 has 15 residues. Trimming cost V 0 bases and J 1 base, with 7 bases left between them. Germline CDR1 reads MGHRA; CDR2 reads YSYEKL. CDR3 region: CASSQDRGSGNTIYF. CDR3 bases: TGCGCCAGCAGCCAAGATCGGGGATCTGGAAACACCATATATTTT.

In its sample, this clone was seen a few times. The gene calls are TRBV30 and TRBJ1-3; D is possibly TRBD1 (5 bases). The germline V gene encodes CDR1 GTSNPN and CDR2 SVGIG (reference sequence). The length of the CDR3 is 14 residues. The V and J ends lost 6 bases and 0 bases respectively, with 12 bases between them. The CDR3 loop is CACHGANSGNTIYF. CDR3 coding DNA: TGTGCCTGCCATGGGGCTAACTCTGGAAACACCATATATTTT.